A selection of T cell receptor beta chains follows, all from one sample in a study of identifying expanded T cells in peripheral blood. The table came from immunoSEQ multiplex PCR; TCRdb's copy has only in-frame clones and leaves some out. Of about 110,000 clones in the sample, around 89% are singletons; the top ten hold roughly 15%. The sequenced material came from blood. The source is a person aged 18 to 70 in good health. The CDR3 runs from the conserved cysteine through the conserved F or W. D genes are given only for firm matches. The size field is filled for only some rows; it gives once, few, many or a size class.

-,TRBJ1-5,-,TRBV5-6,TGTGCCAGCAGCTTGGGTAGCAATCAGCCCCAGCATTTT,CASSLGSNQPQHF
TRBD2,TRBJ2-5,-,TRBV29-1,TGCAGCGTTGATAGACTAGCTCAGGAGACCCAGTACTTC,CSVDRLAQETQYF
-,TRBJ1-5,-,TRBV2,TGTGCCAGCAGTGAAAGGGTCCTTTTGCCCCAGCATTTT,CASSERVLLPQHF
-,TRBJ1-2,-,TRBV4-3,TGCGCCAGCAGCCAAGACCCCCATCCCGACAATAATGGCTACACCTTC,CASSQDPHPDNNGYTF
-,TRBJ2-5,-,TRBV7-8,TGTGCCAGCAGCTTCCACCCTCCGACAGCAGAAGCTCCAAGACGGGAGACCCAGTACTTC,CASSFHPPTAEAPRRETQYF
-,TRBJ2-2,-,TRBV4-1,TGCGCCAGCAGTGAAGGGCTTGTCACCGGGGAGCTGTTTTTT,CASSEGLVTGELFF
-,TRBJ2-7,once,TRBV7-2,TGTGCCAGCAGCCAAGTGGACTCTTCGTCCTACGAGCAGTACTTC,CASSQVDSSSYEQYF
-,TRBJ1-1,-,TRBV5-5,TGTGCCAGCAGTCCCGCGGGGTTCCTCATGAACACTGAAGCTTTCTTT,CASSPAGFLMNTEAFF
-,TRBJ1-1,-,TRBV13,TGTGCCAGCAGCCCAACGAAATACAGGGCGGGCCCTCAGCCTGAAGCTTTCTTT,CASSPTKYRAGPQPEAFF
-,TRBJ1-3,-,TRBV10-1,TGCGCCAGCAGTGACACCCCACAAGCTGGAAACACCATATATTTT,CASSDTPQAGNTIYF
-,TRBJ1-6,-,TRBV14,TGTGCCAGCAGCCAAGCCGGGGGGCCCTATAATTCACCCCTCCACTTT,CASSQAGGPYNSPLHF
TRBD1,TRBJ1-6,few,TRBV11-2,TGTGCCAGCAGCCGACGACAGGGGCGAAATTCACCCCTCCACTTT,CASSRRQGRNSPLHF
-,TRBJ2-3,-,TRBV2,TGTGCCAGCGCACCACCAGGGGACCGAGATACGCAGTATTTT,CASAPPGDRDTQYF
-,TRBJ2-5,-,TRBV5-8,TGTGCCAGCAGCTTTACCGGTCTCGGCCGGGCCAAAAAGACCCAGTACTTC,CASSFTGLGRAKKTQYF
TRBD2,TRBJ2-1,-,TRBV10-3,TGTGCCATCAGCGGACTAGCGGGGGAGCCAGGTGAGCAGTTCTTC,CAISGLAGEPGEQFF
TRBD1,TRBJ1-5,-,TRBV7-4,TGTGCCAGCAGCCCAGGGGGGGGCTCTATTCAGCCCCAGCATTTT,CASSPGGGSIQPQHF
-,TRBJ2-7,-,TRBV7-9,TGTGCCAGCAGCCGGGCCCCGGGTCCGCTGTACGAGCAGTACTTC,CASSRAPGPLYEQYF
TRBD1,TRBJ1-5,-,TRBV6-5,TGTGCCAGCAGTCCGTTGGGGACAGGCAATCAGCCCCAGCATTTT,CASSPLGTGNQPQHF
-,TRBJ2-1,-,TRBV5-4,TGTGCCAGCAGCTTGGGGGGATTGAGGTCCTACAATGAGCAGTTCTTC,CASSLGGLRSYNEQFF
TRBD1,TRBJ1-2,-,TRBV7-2,TGTGCCAGCAGCTTAGCGGGGACAGCAGCGCACGGCTACACCTTC,CASSLAGTAAHGYTF
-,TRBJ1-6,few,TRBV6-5,TGTGCCAGCTCAAATTCACCCCTCCACTTT,CASSNSPLHF
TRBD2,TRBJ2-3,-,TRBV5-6,TGTGCCAGCAGCTTGGCTTCTAGCGGGGGGCAAGATACGCAGTATTTT,CASSLASSGGQDTQYF
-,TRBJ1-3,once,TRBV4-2,TGTGCCAGCAGCCAAGATCTCACAAGAGGGGGAAACACCATATATTTT,CASSQDLTRGGNTIYF
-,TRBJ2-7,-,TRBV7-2,TGTGCCAGCAGCTTAGACCAGGTTTACTCCTACGAGCAGTACTTC,CASSLDQVYSYEQYF
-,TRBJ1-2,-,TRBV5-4,TGTGCCAGCAGCTCCCAAGCTTTCTATGGCTACACCTTC,CASSSQAFYGYTF
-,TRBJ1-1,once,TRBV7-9,TGTGCCAGCAGCTCCTGGAGGGGAACCCAGGGGAGAGGGGTCACTGAAGCTTTCTTT,CASSSWRGTQGRGVTEAFF
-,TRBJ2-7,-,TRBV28,TGTGCCAGCCGAACAGCCTACGAGCAGTACTTC,CASRTAYEQYF
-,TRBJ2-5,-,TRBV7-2,TGTGCCAGCAGCCCGCCGCCCCTGGGAGGAGCAGAGACCCAGTACTTC,CASSPPPLGGAETQYF
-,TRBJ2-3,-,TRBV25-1,TGTGCCAGCAGTGAGGGTCGGTCAGGACTCACAGATACGCAGTATTTT,CASSEGRSGLTDTQYF
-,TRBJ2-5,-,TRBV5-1,TGCGCCAGCAGCTCCAGGTACCAAGAGACCCAGTACTTC,CASSSRYQETQYF
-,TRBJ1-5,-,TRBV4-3,TGCGCCAGCAGCCAAGAGATTGGCCAGCCCCAGCATTTT,CASSQEIGQPQHF
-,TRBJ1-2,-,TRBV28,TGTGCCAGCAGCTGGACAGCCTTCTATGGCTACACCTTC,CASSWTAFYGYTF
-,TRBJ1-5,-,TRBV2,TGTGCCAGCACCGAGGGACTTAGCAATCAGCCCCAGCATTTT,CASTEGLSNQPQHF
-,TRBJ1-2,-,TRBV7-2,TGTGCCAGCAGCCCCCCCCGGGGGCAAGAATATGGCTACACCTTC,CASSPPRGQEYGYTF
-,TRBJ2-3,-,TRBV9,TGTGCCAGCAGCGTAGAAGGCAGGACTAGCACAGATACGCAGTATTTT,CASSVEGRTSTDTQYF
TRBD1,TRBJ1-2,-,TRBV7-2,TGTGCCAGCAGCATGACAGGGCAAGACCAGGGACTATATGGCTACACCTTC,CASSMTGQDQGLYGYTF
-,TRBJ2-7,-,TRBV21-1,TGTGCCAGCAGCAAAGTTAAATCAGGGGAAGGGTACGAGCAGTACTTC,CASSKVKSGEGYEQYF
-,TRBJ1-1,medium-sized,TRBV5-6,TGTGCCAGCAGCCCGTACGGGGGGGTTGAAGCTTTCTTT,CASSPYGGVEAFF
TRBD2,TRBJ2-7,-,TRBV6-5,TGTGCCAGCAGCCCAATAGCGGGGGCTTCCTACGAGCAGTACTTC,CASSPIAGASYEQYF
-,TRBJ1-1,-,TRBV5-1,TGCGCCAGCACGACGGCGCCGCCAATGAACACTGAAGCTTTCTTT,CASTTAPPMNTEAFF
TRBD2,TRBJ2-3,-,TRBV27,TGTGCCAGCAGTTTGGAAAGAACTACTAGCGGGGGGGTGATAGGGACAGATACGCAGTATTTT,CASSLERTTSGGVIGTDTQYF
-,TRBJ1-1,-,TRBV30,TGTGCCTGGAGAGAACTAGGGGAAGGGGGCACTGAAGCTTTCTTT,CAWRELGEGGTEAFF
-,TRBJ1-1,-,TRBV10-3,TGTGCCATCAATGAGAAGATGGGGGCTACTGAAGCTTTCTTT,CAINEKMGATEAFF
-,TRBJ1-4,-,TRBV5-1,TGCGCCAGCAGCTTAGGGACACGGGGAGAAAAACTGTTTTTT,CASSLGTRGEKLFF
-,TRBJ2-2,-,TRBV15,TGTGCCACCAGCAGAGATCTCGAGAACACCGGGGAGCTGTTTTTT,CATSRDLENTGELFF
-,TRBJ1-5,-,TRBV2,TGTGCCAGCAGTGGGGAGGGGCGATCCAATCAGCCCCAGCATTTT,CASSGEGRSNQPQHF